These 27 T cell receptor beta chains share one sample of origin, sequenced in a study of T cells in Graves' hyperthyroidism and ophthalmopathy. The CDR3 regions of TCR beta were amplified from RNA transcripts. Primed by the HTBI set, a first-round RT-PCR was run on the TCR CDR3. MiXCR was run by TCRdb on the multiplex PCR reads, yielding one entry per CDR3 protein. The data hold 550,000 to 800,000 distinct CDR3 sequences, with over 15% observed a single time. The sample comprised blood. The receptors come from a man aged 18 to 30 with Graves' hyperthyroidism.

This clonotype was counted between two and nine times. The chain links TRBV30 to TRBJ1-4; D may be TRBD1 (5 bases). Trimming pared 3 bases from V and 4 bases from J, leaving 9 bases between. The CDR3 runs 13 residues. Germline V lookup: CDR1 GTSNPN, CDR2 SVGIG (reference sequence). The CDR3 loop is CAWRGPFNEKLFF. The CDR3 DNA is TGTGCCTGGAGGGGGCCCTTTAATGAAAAACTGTTTTTT.

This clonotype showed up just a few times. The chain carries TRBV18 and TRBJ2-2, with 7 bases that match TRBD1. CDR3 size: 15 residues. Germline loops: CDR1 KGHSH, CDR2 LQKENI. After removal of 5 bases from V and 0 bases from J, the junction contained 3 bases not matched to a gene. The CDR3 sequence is CASSTGAPNTGELFF. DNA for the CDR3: TGTGCCAGCTCAACAGGGGCACCGAACACCGGGGAGCTGTTTTTT.

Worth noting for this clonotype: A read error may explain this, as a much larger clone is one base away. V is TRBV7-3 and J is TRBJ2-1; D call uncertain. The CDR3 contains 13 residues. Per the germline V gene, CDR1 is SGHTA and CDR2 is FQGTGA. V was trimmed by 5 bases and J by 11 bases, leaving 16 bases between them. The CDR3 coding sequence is TGTGCCAGCAGCCAAGGTCCCCATAATAAGCAGTTCTTC. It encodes CASSQGPHNKQFF. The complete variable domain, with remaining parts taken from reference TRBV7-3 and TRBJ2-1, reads GAGVSQTPSNKVTEKGKYVELRCDPISGHTALYWYRQSLGQGPEFLIYFQGTGAADDSGLPNDRFFAVRPEGSVSTLKIQRTERGDSAVYLCASSQGPHNKQFFGPGTRLTVL.

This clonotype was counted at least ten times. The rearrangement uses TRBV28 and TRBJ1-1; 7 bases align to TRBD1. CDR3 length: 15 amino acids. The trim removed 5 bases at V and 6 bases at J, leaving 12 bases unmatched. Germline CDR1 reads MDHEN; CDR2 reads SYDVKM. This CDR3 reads CASSPVTGWDPEAFF. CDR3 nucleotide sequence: TGTGCCAGCAGTCCTGTGACAGGGTGGGACCCTGAAGCTTTCTTT.

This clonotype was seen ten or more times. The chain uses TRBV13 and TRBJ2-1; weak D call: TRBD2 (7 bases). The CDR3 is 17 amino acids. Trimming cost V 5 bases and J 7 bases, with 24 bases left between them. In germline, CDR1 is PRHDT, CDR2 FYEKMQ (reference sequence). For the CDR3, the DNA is TGTGCCAGCAGCCCCCCCCGAGGGGGAGGGCCCAGGAATGAGCAGTTCTTC. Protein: CASSPPRGGGPRNEQFF. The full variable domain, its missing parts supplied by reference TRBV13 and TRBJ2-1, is AAGVIQSPRHLIKEKRETATLKCYPIPRHDTVYWYQQGPGQDPQFLISFYEKMQSDKGSIPDRFSAQQFSDYHSELNMSSLELGDSALYFCASSPPRGGGPRNEQFFGPGTRLTVL.

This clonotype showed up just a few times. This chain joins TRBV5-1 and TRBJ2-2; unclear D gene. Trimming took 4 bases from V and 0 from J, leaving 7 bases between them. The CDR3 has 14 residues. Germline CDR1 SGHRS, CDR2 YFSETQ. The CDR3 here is CASSETPNTGELFF. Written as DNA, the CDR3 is TGCGCCAGCAGCGAGACACCGAACACCGGGGAGCTGTTTTTT.

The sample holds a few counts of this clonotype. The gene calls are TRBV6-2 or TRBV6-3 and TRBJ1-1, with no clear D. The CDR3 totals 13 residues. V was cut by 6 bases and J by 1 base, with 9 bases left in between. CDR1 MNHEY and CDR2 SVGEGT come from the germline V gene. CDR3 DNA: TGTGCCAGCAGACTCGGGGAGAACACTGAAGCTTTCTTT. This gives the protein CASRLGENTEAFF.

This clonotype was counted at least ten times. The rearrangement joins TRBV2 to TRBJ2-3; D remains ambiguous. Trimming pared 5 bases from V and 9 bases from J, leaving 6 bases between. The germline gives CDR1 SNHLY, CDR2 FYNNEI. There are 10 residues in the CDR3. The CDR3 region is CASSRATQYF. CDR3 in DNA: TGTGCCAGCAGTCGGGCCACGCAGTATTTT. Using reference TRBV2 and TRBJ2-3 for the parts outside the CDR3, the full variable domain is EPEVTQTPSHQVTQMGQEVILRCVPISNHLYFYWYRQILGQKVEFLVSFYNNEISEKSEIFDDQFSVERPDGSNFTLKIRSTKLEDSAMYFCASSRATQYFGPGTRLTVL.

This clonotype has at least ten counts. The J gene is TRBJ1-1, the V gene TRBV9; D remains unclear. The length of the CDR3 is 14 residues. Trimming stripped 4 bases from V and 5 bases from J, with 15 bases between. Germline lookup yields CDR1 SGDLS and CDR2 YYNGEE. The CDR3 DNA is TGTGCCAGCAGCCGAAGACAAGATAGAACTGAAGCTTTCTTT. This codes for CASSRRQDRTEAFF. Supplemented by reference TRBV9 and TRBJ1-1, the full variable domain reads DSGVTQTPKHLITATGQRVTLRCSPRSGDLSVYWYQQSLDQGLQFLIQYYNGEERAKGNILERFSAQQFPDLHSELNLSSLELGDSALYFCASSRRQDRTEAFFGQGTRLTVV.

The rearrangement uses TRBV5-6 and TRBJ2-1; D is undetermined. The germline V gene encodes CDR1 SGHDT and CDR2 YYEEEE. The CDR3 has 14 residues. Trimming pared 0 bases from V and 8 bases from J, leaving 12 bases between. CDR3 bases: TGTGCCAGCAGCTTGGGGAGCCCAATGGATGAGCAGTTCTTC. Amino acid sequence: CASSLGSPMDEQFF.

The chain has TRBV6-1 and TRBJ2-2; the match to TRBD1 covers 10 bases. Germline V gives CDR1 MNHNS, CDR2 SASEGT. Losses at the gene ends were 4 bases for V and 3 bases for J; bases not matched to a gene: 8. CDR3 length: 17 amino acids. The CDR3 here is CASSALTGGSYTGELFF. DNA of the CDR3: TGTGCCAGCAGTGCCCTGACAGGGGGCAGCTACACCGGGGAGCTGTTTTTT.

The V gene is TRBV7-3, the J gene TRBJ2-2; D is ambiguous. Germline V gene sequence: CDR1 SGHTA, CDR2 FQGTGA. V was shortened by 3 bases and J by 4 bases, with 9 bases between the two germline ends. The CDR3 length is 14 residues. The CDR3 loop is CASSLAAPTGELFF. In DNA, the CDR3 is TGTGCCAGCAGCTTGGCAGCCCCCACCGGGGAGCTGTTTTTT. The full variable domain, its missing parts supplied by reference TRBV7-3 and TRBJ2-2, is GAGVSQTPSNKVTEKGKYVELRCDPISGHTALYWYRQSLGQGPEFLIYFQGTGAADDSGLPNDRFFAVRPEGSVSTLKIQRTERGDSAVYLCASSLAAPTGELFFGEGSRLTVL.

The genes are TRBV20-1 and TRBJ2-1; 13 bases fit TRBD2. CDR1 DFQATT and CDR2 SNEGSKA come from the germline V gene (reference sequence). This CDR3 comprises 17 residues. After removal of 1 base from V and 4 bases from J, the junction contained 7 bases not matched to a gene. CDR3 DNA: TGCAGTGCTAGAGCCCGCCCGACTAGCGGGGGGTACAATGAGCAGTTCTTC. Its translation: CSARARPTSGGYNEQFF.

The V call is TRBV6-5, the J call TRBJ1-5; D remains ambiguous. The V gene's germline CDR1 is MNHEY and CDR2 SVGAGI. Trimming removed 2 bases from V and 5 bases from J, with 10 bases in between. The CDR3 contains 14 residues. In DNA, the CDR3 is TGTGCCAGCAGTTACGGACCGCCGGATCAGCCCCAGCATTTT. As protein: CASSYGPPDQPQHF.

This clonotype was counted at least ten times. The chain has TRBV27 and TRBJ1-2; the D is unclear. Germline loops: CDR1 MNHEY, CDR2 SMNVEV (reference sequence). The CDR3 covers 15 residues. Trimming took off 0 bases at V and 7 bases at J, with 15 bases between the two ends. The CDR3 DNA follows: TGTGCCAGCAGTTTATCGTCGGTAGGCGGAGGTGGCTACACCTTC. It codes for CASSLSSVGGGGYTF.

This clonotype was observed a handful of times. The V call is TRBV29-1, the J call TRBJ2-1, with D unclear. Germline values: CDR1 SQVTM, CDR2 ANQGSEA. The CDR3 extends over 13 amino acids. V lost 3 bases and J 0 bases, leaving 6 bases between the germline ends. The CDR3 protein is CSVDLNSYNEQFF. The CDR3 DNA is TGCAGCGTTGATCTGAACTCCTACAATGAGCAGTTCTTC.

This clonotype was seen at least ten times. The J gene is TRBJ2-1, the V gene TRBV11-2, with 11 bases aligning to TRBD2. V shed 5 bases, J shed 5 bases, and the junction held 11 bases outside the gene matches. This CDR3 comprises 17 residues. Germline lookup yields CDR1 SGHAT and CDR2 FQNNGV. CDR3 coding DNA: TGTGCCAGCAGCATATTCAGACTAGCGGGAAGGGACAATGAGCAGTTCTTC. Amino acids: CASSIFRLAGRDNEQFF.

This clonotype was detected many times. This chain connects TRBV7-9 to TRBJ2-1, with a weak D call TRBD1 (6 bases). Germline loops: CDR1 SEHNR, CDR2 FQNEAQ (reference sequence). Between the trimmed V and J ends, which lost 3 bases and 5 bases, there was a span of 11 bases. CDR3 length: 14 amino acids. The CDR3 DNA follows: TGTGCCAGCAGCTTTTTATCAGGGGACAATGAGCAGTTCTTC. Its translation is CASSFLSGDNEQFF.

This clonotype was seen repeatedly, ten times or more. CDR3 amino acids: CASSHGGSGRSSEQYF. Written as DNA, the CDR3 is TGCGCCAGCAGCCATGGGGGGAGCGGGAGGTCGAGCGAGCAGTACTTC. This chain connects TRBV5-1 to TRBJ2-7; 9 nucleotides match TRBD2. This CDR3 contains 16 residues. The germline V gene encodes CDR1 SGHRS and CDR2 YFSETQ. V shed 4 bases, J shed 6 bases, and the junction held 14 bases outside the gene matches.

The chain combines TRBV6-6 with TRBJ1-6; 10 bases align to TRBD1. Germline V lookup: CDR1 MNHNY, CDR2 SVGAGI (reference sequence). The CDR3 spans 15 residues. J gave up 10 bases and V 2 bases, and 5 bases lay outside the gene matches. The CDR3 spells CASSYLGTGVSPLHF. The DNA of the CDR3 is TGTGCCAGCAGTTACCTCGGGACAGGGGTCTCACCCCTCCACTTT.

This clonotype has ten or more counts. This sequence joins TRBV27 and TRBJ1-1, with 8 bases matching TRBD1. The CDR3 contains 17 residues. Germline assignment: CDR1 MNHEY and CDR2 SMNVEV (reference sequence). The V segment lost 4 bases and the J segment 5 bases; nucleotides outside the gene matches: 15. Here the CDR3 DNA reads TGTGCCAGCAGTTCAAAAGTCGCCCGGACAGGGAGGACTGAAGCTTTCTTT. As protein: CASSSKVARTGRTEAFF.

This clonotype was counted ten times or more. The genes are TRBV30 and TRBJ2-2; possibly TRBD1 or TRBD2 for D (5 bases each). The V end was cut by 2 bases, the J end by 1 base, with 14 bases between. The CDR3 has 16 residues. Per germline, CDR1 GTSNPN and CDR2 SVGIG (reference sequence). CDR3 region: CAWSKRGALNTGELFF. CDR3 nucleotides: TGTGCCTGGAGTAAAAGGGGAGCTTTGAACACCGGGGAGCTGTTTTTT.

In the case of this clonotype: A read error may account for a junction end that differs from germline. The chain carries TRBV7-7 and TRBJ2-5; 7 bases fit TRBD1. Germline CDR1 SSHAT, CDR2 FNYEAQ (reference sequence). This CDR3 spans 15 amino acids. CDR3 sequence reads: CASSLAQGVGETQYF. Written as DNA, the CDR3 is TGTGCTAGCAGCTTAGCGCAGGGGGTCGGGGAGACCCAGTACTTC.

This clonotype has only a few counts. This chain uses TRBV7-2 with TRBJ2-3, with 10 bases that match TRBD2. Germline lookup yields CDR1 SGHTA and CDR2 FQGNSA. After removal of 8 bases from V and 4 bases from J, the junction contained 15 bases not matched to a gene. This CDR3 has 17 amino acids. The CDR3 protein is CASGPLYKREGADTQYF. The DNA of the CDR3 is TGTGCCAGCGGCCCGTTATATAAGCGGGAGGGCGCAGATACGCAGTATTTT. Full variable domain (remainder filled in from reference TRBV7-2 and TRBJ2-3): GAGVSQSPSNKVTEKGKDVELRCDPISGHTALYWYRQSLGQGLEFLIYFQGNSAPDKSGLPSDRFSAERTGGSVSTLTIQRTQQEDSAVYLCASGPLYKREGADTQYFGPGTRLTVL.

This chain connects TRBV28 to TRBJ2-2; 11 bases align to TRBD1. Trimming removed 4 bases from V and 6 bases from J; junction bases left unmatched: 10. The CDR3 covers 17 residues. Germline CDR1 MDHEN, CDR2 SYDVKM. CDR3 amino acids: CASSSPGTGGSPGELFF. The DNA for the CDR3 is TGTGCCAGCAGTTCGCCCGGGACAGGGGGTTCACCCGGGGAGCTGTTTTTT.

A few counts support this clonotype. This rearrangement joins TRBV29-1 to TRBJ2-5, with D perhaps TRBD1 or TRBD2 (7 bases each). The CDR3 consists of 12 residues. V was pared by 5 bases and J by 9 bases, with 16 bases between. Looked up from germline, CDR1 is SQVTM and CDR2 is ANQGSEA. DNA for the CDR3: TGCAGCGTTCCGGCAGGGGGGGGGTCCCAGTACTTC. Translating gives CSVPAGGGSQYF.

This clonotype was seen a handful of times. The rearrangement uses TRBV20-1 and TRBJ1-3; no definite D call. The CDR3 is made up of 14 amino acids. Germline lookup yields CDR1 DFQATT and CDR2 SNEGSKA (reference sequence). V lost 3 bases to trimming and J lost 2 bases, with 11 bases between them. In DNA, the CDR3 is TGCAGTGCTAGTGCCAGGCTCACTGGAAACACCATATATTTT. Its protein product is CSASARLTGNTIYF.